Listed below are T cell receptor beta chains from one sample, sequenced in a study of blood T cell repertoires in COVID-19. Measured with immunoSEQ multiplex PCR; TCRdb has only the in-frame clones, and not every one. The data hold roughly 190,000 clones, with about 85% observed a single time. Sequencing used peripheral blood. These receptor sequences come from a woman between 70 and 85 years old with COVID-19, enrolled during active disease. The CDR3 runs from the conserved cysteine through the conserved F or W. Fields, in order: V gene, J gene, clone size, D gene, CDR3 DNA, CDR3 protein. D genes are given only for firm matches. The size entry is marked missing in some rows and otherwise reads once, few, many or a size class.

v_call: TRBV12-5; j_call: TRBJ1-5; clone_size: few; d_call: -; cdr3_nt: TGTGCTAGTGGTTTCAAGGACTTTCGGGATCAGCCCCAGCATTTT; cdr3_aa: CASGFKDFRDQPQHF
v_call: TRBV2; j_call: TRBJ1-5; clone_size: -; d_call: TRBD1; cdr3_nt: TGTGCCAGCCAAGGACAGGGACATAGCAATCAGCCCCAGCATTTT; cdr3_aa: CASQGQGHSNQPQHF
v_call: TRBV28; j_call: TRBJ1-5; clone_size: -; d_call: -; cdr3_nt: TGTGCCAGCAGTTTCGAGGCCAGGGGTGGGGGCAATCAGCCCCAGCATTTT; cdr3_aa: CASSFEARGGGNQPQHF
v_call: TRBV2; j_call: TRBJ2-1; clone_size: -; d_call: TRBD2; cdr3_nt: TGTGCCGTCCTAGCGGGTTACTCCTACAATGAGCAGTTCTTC; cdr3_aa: CAVLAGYSYNEQFF
v_call: TRBV6-2/TRBV6-3; j_call: TRBJ2-2; clone_size: -; d_call: -; cdr3_nt: TGTGCCAGCAGTTACTCGATTCCGGGGGGCGCTAGGAACACCGGGGAGCTGTTTTTT; cdr3_aa: CASSYSIPGGARNTGELFF
v_call: TRBV9; j_call: TRBJ2-3; clone_size: -; d_call: TRBD2; cdr3_nt: TGTGCCAGCAGCGCACAGCTGACAGCGGGAGAGACGCAGTATTTT; cdr3_aa: CASSAQLTAGETQYF
v_call: TRBV4-2; j_call: TRBJ2-1; clone_size: -; d_call: -; cdr3_nt: TGTGCCAGCAGCAAACGTCCCTCCGAGGAATCCTACAATGAGCAGTTCTTC; cdr3_aa: CASSKRPSEESYNEQFF
v_call: TRBV5-1; j_call: TRBJ2-1; clone_size: -; d_call: -; cdr3_nt: TGCGCCAGCAGCGTACAGCCTGGGCGAAACAATGAGCAGTTCTTC; cdr3_aa: CASSVQPGRNNEQFF
v_call: TRBV7-3; j_call: TRBJ1-5; clone_size: -; d_call: -; cdr3_nt: TGTGCCAGCAGCTTAACCCCAGGTCAGCCCCAGCATTTT; cdr3_aa: CASSLTPGQPQHF
v_call: TRBV27; j_call: TRBJ1-2; clone_size: -; d_call: -; cdr3_nt: TGTGCCAGCAGTTTATTGGGGCAGCCCTATGGCTACACCTTC; cdr3_aa: CASSLLGQPYGYTF
v_call: TRBV7-9; j_call: TRBJ1-5; clone_size: -; d_call: TRBD1; cdr3_nt: TGTGCCAGCAGCTTAGGCGGGACAGGGGGCCAGCCCCAGCATTTT; cdr3_aa: CASSLGGTGGQPQHF
v_call: TRBV4-2; j_call: TRBJ1-2; clone_size: once; d_call: -; cdr3_nt: TGTGCCAGCAACGCACTGGACAGCAGCGTGGGGGGCTACACCTTC; cdr3_aa: CASNALDSSVGGYTF
v_call: TRBV28; j_call: TRBJ2-3; clone_size: -; d_call: -; cdr3_nt: TGTGCCAGCAGTTTACGAGTTCCGGGCACAGATACGCAGTATTTT; cdr3_aa: CASSLRVPGTDTQYF
v_call: TRBV14; j_call: TRBJ2-1; clone_size: -; d_call: -; cdr3_nt: TGTGCCAGCAGCCAAGCTTCAGAATACAATGAGCAGTTCTTC; cdr3_aa: CASSQASEYNEQFF
v_call: TRBV27; j_call: TRBJ1-5; clone_size: -; d_call: -; cdr3_nt: TGTGCCAGCAGCACCGGGGGGGGGAATCAGCCCCAGCATTTT; cdr3_aa: CASSTGGGNQPQHF
v_call: TRBV2; j_call: TRBJ1-2; clone_size: -; d_call: -; cdr3_nt: TGTGCCAGCAGTGACCGCGGGCCGAGGGGCTACACCTTC; cdr3_aa: CASSDRGPRGYTF
v_call: TRBV6-5; j_call: TRBJ1-5; clone_size: -; d_call: TRBD1; cdr3_nt: TGTGCCAGCAGTACCCGACAGGGGGCTCAGCCCCAGCATTTT; cdr3_aa: CASSTRQGAQPQHF
v_call: TRBV9; j_call: TRBJ1-3; clone_size: few; d_call: -; cdr3_nt: TGTGCCAGCAGCGTATTCCTTCAGGGGAGCGACACCATATATTTT; cdr3_aa: CASSVFLQGSDTIYF
v_call: TRBV29-1; j_call: TRBJ2-3; clone_size: -; d_call: -; cdr3_nt: TGCAGCGTAGAAGGGGGGGATACAAGCACAGATACGCAGTATTTT; cdr3_aa: CSVEGGDTSTDTQYF
v_call: TRBV5-1; j_call: TRBJ2-7; clone_size: once; d_call: -; cdr3_nt: TGCGCCAGCAGCTTGGCAGTCTCCTACGAGCAGTACTTC; cdr3_aa: CASSLAVSYEQYF
v_call: TRBV5-1; j_call: TRBJ1-1; clone_size: -; d_call: -; cdr3_nt: TGCGCCAGCAGCCCACAGGGCTACTTAAACACTGAAGCTTTCTTT; cdr3_aa: CASSPQGYLNTEAFF
v_call: TRBV19; j_call: TRBJ2-2; clone_size: few; d_call: TRBD1; cdr3_nt: TGTGCCAGTACCCTAGGACAGGGAAAAGTCGGGGAGCTGTTTTTT; cdr3_aa: CASTLGQGKVGELFF
v_call: TRBV27; j_call: TRBJ1-2; clone_size: -; d_call: TRBD1; cdr3_nt: TGTGCCAGCAGTGGACAGGGGAAGGTTAGTGGCTACACCTTC; cdr3_aa: CASSGQGKVSGYTF
v_call: TRBV5-6; j_call: TRBJ2-7; clone_size: -; d_call: TRBD1; cdr3_nt: TGTGCCAGCAGCTCGACAGGGACCTACGAGCAGTACTTC; cdr3_aa: CASSSTGTYEQYF
v_call: TRBV11-2; j_call: TRBJ1-2; clone_size: -; d_call: -; cdr3_nt: TGTGCCAGCACAAAGACGGCTTCATCGGGAGGCTACACCTTC; cdr3_aa: CASTKTASSGGYTF
v_call: TRBV11-3; j_call: TRBJ2-3; clone_size: -; d_call: -; cdr3_nt: TGTGCCAGCAGCCCCGCCAGTCACACAGATACGCAGTATTTT; cdr3_aa: CASSPASHTDTQYF
v_call: TRBV5-4; j_call: TRBJ2-3; clone_size: -; d_call: -; cdr3_nt: TGTGCCAGCAGCCCCACAGGGTACACAGATACGCAGTATTTT; cdr3_aa: CASSPTGYTDTQYF
v_call: TRBV10-3; j_call: TRBJ1-4; clone_size: -; d_call: TRBD1; cdr3_nt: TGTGCCATCAGGGGGACAGAAAATGAAAAACTGTTTTTT; cdr3_aa: CAIRGTENEKLFF
v_call: TRBV5-5; j_call: TRBJ1-3; clone_size: -; d_call: -; cdr3_nt: TGTGCCAGCAGGAGAGAGTCTGGAAACACCATATATTTT; cdr3_aa: CASRRESGNTIYF
v_call: TRBV19; j_call: TRBJ2-6; clone_size: few; d_call: TRBD1; cdr3_nt: TGTGCCACCGCGGACAGGGGGCGCGGTGGGGCCAACGTCCTGACTTTC; cdr3_aa: CATADRGRGGANVLTF
v_call: TRBV6-5; j_call: TRBJ1-1; clone_size: few; d_call: -; cdr3_nt: TGTGCCAGCAGTTCCTTCAGGGGAGCTTTCTTT; cdr3_aa: CASSSFRGAFF
v_call: TRBV6-5; j_call: TRBJ1-5; clone_size: -; d_call: -; cdr3_nt: TGTGCCGGGGGGGACCATCAGCCCCAGCATTTT; cdr3_aa: CAGGDHQPQHF
v_call: TRBV2; j_call: TRBJ2-2; clone_size: -; d_call: TRBD2; cdr3_nt: TGTGCCAGCAGTGCTAGCGGGGGGCGAATAGGGGAGCTGTTTTTT; cdr3_aa: CASSASGGRIGELFF
v_call: TRBV28; j_call: TRBJ1-4; clone_size: -; d_call: TRBD1; cdr3_nt: TGTGCCAGCAGTTTAACAGGGGCAAAAAGGAGAACTAATGAAAAACTGTTTTTT; cdr3_aa: CASSLTGAKRRTNEKLFF
v_call: TRBV27; j_call: TRBJ2-3; clone_size: -; d_call: TRBD2; cdr3_nt: TGTGCCAGCAGTCTGACGGGGACTAGCGACGATACGCAGTATTTT; cdr3_aa: CASSLTGTSDDTQYF
v_call: TRBV30; j_call: TRBJ2-6; clone_size: -; d_call: TRBD2; cdr3_nt: TGTGCCTGGGGCGGGGGTGCTGGGGCCAACGTCCTGACTTTC; cdr3_aa: CAWGGGAGANVLTF
v_call: TRBV28; j_call: TRBJ1-1; clone_size: -; d_call: TRBD1; cdr3_nt: TGTGCCAGCAGCCTCGGACAGGGGTGGCACACTGAAGCTTTCTTT; cdr3_aa: CASSLGQGWHTEAFF
v_call: TRBV6-2/TRBV6-3; j_call: TRBJ1-1; clone_size: -; d_call: -; cdr3_nt: TGTGCCAGCAGTTACTCCAGGAGGCCCACTGAAGCTTTCTTT; cdr3_aa: CASSYSRRPTEAFF
v_call: TRBV5-1; j_call: TRBJ1-2; clone_size: -; d_call: -; cdr3_nt: TGCGCCAGCAGCTTTACGGGGGACCGTAACTATGGCTACACCTTC; cdr3_aa: CASSFTGDRNYGYTF
v_call: TRBV28; j_call: TRBJ1-2; clone_size: once; d_call: -; cdr3_nt: TGTGCCAGCAGCCTACTAAGCAACTATGGCTACACCTTC; cdr3_aa: CASSLLSNYGYTF